The 32 T cell receptor beta chains reported below all come from one sample, sequenced in a study of beta chain features in type 1 diabetes. Study-level points and caveats: Type 1 diabetes patients had moderately but significantly shorter TCRB CDR3s in all four CD4+ subsets.

The entirety of the isolated RNA underwent reverse transcription, so expressed TCRB transcripts were sequenced. The table came from immunoSEQ multiplex PCR; TCRdb's copy has only in-frame clones and leaves some out. This table has 300,000 to 350,000 clones, about a tenth appearing once. Their antigens are not known. Specimen: central memory CD4+ T cells from blood. The receptors derive from a man aged 25 to 40 with type 1 diabetes.

The J gene is TRBJ1-2, the V gene TRBV7-9; 9 bases map to TRBD1. Trimming cost V 5 bases and J 6 bases; bases outside gene matches: 22. Germline V gene lookup returns CDR1 SEHNR and CDR2 FQNEAQ (reference sequence). The CDR3 runs 19 residues. The CDR3 DNA follows: TGTGCCAGCAGCCCGTCCCCCGGGACAGGGTTCACCTTTTCCCATGGCTACACCTTC. This encodes CASSPSPGTGFTFSHGYTF.

This chain uses TRBV7-2 with TRBJ1-2; D not resolved. CDR3 length equals 14 residues. Germline values: CDR1 SGHTA, CDR2 FQGNSA. V lost 1 base to trimming and J lost 4 bases, with 10 bases between them. CDR3 in DNA: TGTGCCAGCAGCTTAGGTTTGACGATCTATGGCTACACCTTC. It translates to CASSLGLTIYGYTF. The variable domain in full, completed from reference TRBV7-2 and TRBJ1-2, reads GAGVSQSPSNKVTEKGKDVELRCDPISGHTALYWYRQSLGQGLEFLIYFQGNSAPDKSGLPSDRFSAERTGGSVSTLTIQRTQQEDSAVYLCASSLGLTIYGYTFGSGTRLTVV.

The chain's CDR3 is CASSPRLAGTQETQYF. In nucleotides, the CDR3 is TGTGCCAGCAGCCCACGACTAGCGGGTACCCAAGAGACCCAGTACTTC. J is TRBJ2-5 and V is TRBV7-2; 10 bases fit TRBD2. CDR3 length: 16 amino acids. Germline loops: CDR1 SGHTA, CDR2 FQGNSA. The J segment lost 1 base and the V segment lost 5 bases, leaving 7 bases of the junction unmatched.

This clone was detected only a few times. V and J are TRBV5-1 and TRBJ1-5, with 7 bases identical to TRBD1. The CDR3 is 14 residues long. The junction had 5 bases not matched to a gene; V was cut back by 1 base and J by 7 bases. Per the germline V gene, CDR1 is SGHRS and CDR2 is YFSETQ. The chain's CDR3 is CASSLTGEGQPQHF. The CDR3 region has the DNA TGCGCCAGCAGCTTGACAGGGGAGGGCCAGCCCCAGCATTTT.

The chain is built from TRBV11-2 and TRBJ2-5; TRBD2 might be the D (6 bases). Per the germline V gene, CDR1 is SGHAT and CDR2 is FQNNGV. This CDR3 has 14 residues. Trimming cost V 1 base and J 3 bases, with 9 bases left between them. DNA of the CDR3: TGTGCCAGCAGCTTAGGGGCTAGCGAAGAGACCCAGTACTTC. Translating it yields CASSLGASEETQYF.

This chain links TRBV19 with TRBJ1-1, with a weak D call TRBD1 (5 bases). Trimming took off 7 bases at V and 4 bases at J, with 16 bases between the two ends. CDR3 length equals 14 residues. In germline, CDR1 is LNHDA, CDR2 SQIVND (reference sequence). The CDR3 sequence: CASTEGGGTTEAFF. The DNA of the CDR3 is TGTGCCAGTACGGAAGGCGGGGGGACCACTGAAGCTTTCTTT.

This clone turned up a few times. This chain links TRBV5-1 with TRBJ2-5; 8 bases fit TRBD1. This CDR3 spans 13 amino acids. Losses at the gene ends were 5 bases for V and 3 bases for J; bases not matched to a gene: 3. The germline CDR1 and CDR2 sequences are SGHRS and YFSETQ. CDR3 in amino acids: CASRGQGEETQYF. CDR3 bases: TGCGCCAGCAGAGGACAGGGAGAAGAGACCCAGTACTTC.

This clone has a count of ten or more. The V and J genes are TRBV5-1 and TRBJ2-6, with TRBD1 as a possible D gene (5 bases). Germline values: CDR1 SGHRS, CDR2 YFSETQ. The CDR3 has 16 amino acids. With 4 bases removed from V and 0 bases from J, the gap between germline ends came to 11 bases. CDR3 amino acids: CASSPFDSSGANVLTF. The CDR3 DNA sequence: TGCGCCAGCAGCCCTTTCGACAGCTCTGGGGCCAACGTCCTGACTTTC. The full variable domain, with the rest looked up from reference TRBV5-1 and TRBJ2-6, is KAGVTQTPRYLIKTRGQQVTLSCSPISGHRSVSWYQQTPGQGLQFLFEYFSETQRNKGNFPGRFSGRQFSNSRSEMNVSTLELGDSALYLCASSPFDSSGANVLTFGAGSRLTVL.

This clone has more than one count but fewer than ten. V and J are TRBV7-8 and TRBJ2-7; D is ambiguous. Germline CDR1 SGHVS, CDR2 FQNEAQ. Trimming shortened V by 5 bases and J by 4 bases, and 9 bases separated the two germline ends. This CDR3 contains 12 residues. The CDR3 sequence: CASSPLQYEQYF. For the CDR3, the DNA is TGTGCCAGCAGCCCACTACAGTACGAGCAGTACTTC.

The V and J genes are TRBV23-1 and TRBJ1-1; D is unclear. TRBV23-1 carries the ORF label, with uncertain function. The CDR3 is made up of 14 amino acids. Trimming took 6 bases from V and 1 from J, leaving 12 bases between them. CDR3 nucleotides: TGCGCCAGCAGACAAGAGGAACAGAACACTGAAGCTTTCTTT. Its protein product is CASRQEEQNTEAFF.

This rearrangement joins TRBV9 to TRBJ1-1; D is perhaps TRBD1 (5 bases). CDR3 length: 15 amino acids. CDR1 and CDR2 from the germline V gene are SGDLS and YYNGEE. V shed 3 bases and J shed 10 bases, with 22 bases lying between them. CDR3 protein: CASSGRLGQGRGAFF. The CDR3 DNA reads as TGTGCCAGCAGCGGAAGGCTAGGGCAGGGTCGCGGAGCTTTCTTT.

This clone was counted between two and nine times. The chain combines TRBV11-2 with TRBJ2-3; D is unresolved. The CDR3 spans 15 residues. Per the germline V gene, CDR1 is SGHAT and CDR2 is FQNNGV. Trimming shortened V by 4 bases and J by 2 bases, and 13 bases separated the two germline ends. CDR3 sequence (DNA): TGTGCCAGCAGCTCTTGGGCCAGCCCCACAGATACGCAGTATTTT. It specifies CASSSWASPTDTQYF.

This clone appeared a few times. The chain employs TRBV2 and TRBJ2-7; D gene ambiguous. The CDR3 loop spans 12 amino acids. Germline V CDR1 and CDR2: SNHLY, FYNNEI. V was shortened by 7 bases and J by 1 base, with 8 bases between the two germline ends. CDR3: CASTPSSYEQYF. The CDR3 DNA reads as TGTGCCAGCACCCCGTCTTCCTACGAGCAGTACTTC.

This sequence joins TRBV6-6 and TRBJ1-6, with unresolved D. CDR1 and CDR2 (germline): MNHNY, SVGAGI (reference sequence). V gave up 4 bases and J gave up 10 bases, with 5 bases separating them. This CDR3 is 11 amino acids long. Here the CDR3 DNA reads TGTGCCAGCAGTTCCGAATCACCCCTCCACTTT. Encoded protein: CASSSESPLHF.

This sequence joins TRBV28 and TRBJ2-7; D call uncertain. The germline V and J ends were trimmed by 6 bases and 3 bases, with 9 bases remaining between them. The CDR3 covers 12 residues. From germline, CDR1 is MDHEN and CDR2 SYDVKM. This CDR3 is CASRPDGYEQYF. The CDR3, as DNA: TGTGCCAGCAGACCGGACGGCTACGAGCAGTACTTC.

This clone has only a few counts. The chain employs TRBV7-2 and TRBJ1-3; D is uncertain. CDR3 length equals 13 residues. Germline V lookup: CDR1 SGHTA, CDR2 FQGNSA. V was shortened by 4 bases and J by 0 bases, with 4 bases between the two germline ends. CDR3 sequence: CASSYSSGNTIYF. In DNA form, the CDR3 reads TGTGCCAGCAGCTATAGCTCTGGAAACACCATATATTTT.

This clone has only a few counts. V usage is TRBV2 and J usage is TRBJ2-7, with TRBD1 identical over 9 bases. The CDR3 length is 14 residues. J was trimmed by 4 bases and V by 7 bases; bases with no gene match: 8. The germline V gene has CDR1 SNHLY and CDR2 FYNNEI. The CDR3 sequence is CASNAGTGRYEQYF. The CDR3 DNA is TGTGCCAGCAATGCTGGGACAGGGCGATACGAGCAGTACTTC.

The V call is TRBV10-2, the J call TRBJ1-1; possible D gene TRBD1, 5 bases. Germline values: CDR1 WSHSY, CDR2 SAAADI. V lost 5 bases and J 1 base, leaving 11 bases between the germline ends. This CDR3 is 14 amino acids long. The CDR3 spells CASSTQGKNTEAFF. CDR3 DNA sequence: TGCGCCAGCAGTACTCAGGGAAAGAACACTGAAGCTTTCTTT.

This rearrangement joins TRBV11-1 to TRBJ2-2, with D maybe TRBD1 (6 bases). Trimming removed 4 bases from V and 1 base from J, with 16 bases in between. CDR1 and CDR2 from the germline V gene are SGHAT and FQDESV (reference sequence). This CDR3 contains 17 residues. The CDR3 nucleotides read TGTGCCAGCAGCTCTCGACAGGTCCCCCTGAACACCGGGGAGCTGTTTTTT. This codes for CASSSRQVPLNTGELFF.

The chain joins TRBV4-1 to TRBJ1-1; perhaps TRBD1 as D (5 bases). Looked up from germline, CDR1 is MGHRA and CDR2 is YSYEKL. The CDR3 runs 16 residues. Trimming left V 0 bases short and J 4 bases short, with 15 bases between. The CDR3 region is CASSQDPAGWATEAFF. In DNA form, the CDR3 reads TGCGCCAGCAGCCAAGATCCGGCAGGGTGGGCCACTGAAGCTTTCTTT.

This clone was observed a handful of times. This likely came from a read error, as a far larger clone is one base away. The chain joins TRBV25-1 to TRBJ1-3; D is unresolved. The CDR3 covers 15 residues. Germline V CDR1 and CDR2: MGHDK, SYGVNS. The CDR3 DNA sequence: TGTGCCATCAGTGAACCGGGAGGGAGGGGAAACACCATATATTTT. It translates to CAISEPGGRGNTIYF.

The chain employs TRBV5-1 and TRBJ2-1; 11 nucleotides match TRBD2. Germline V gene lookup returns CDR1 SGHRS and CDR2 YFSETQ. The CDR3 is made up of 15 amino acids. With 5 bases clipped from V and 6 bases from J, the junction kept 7 bases outside the gene matches. CDR3 region: CASREGTSGLNEQFF. The CDR3 coding sequence is TGCGCCAGCAGAGAAGGGACTAGCGGACTCAATGAGCAGTTCTTC.

There are a few counts of this clone. This chain uses TRBV6-6 with TRBJ1-5, with TRBD1 matching over 10 bases. The CDR3 is made up of 16 amino acids. Unmatched junction bases numbered 6, after V lost 2 bases and J lost 5 bases. Germline V gene lookup returns CDR1 MNHNY and CDR2 SVGAGI (reference sequence). The DNA of the CDR3 is TGTGCCAGCAGTTACGATTGGGACAGGGGTCATCAGCCCCAGCATTTT. Translating gives CASSYDWDRGHQPQHF.

V usage is TRBV30 and J usage is TRBJ2-3, with D perhaps assigned TRBD1 or TRBD2 (6 bases each). Per the germline V gene, CDR1 is GTSNPN and CDR2 is SVGIG (reference sequence). The V end was cut by 2 bases, the J end by 0 bases, with 9 bases between. This CDR3 contains 14 residues. CDR3 amino acids: CAWSSGASTDTQYF. CDR3 nucleotide sequence: TGTGCCTGGAGTTCGGGGGCTAGCACAGATACGCAGTATTTT.

The sample holds a few counts of this clone. The rearrangement uses TRBV7-2 and TRBJ1-1; TRBD1 agrees at 9 bases. The CDR3 is 14 amino acids. V was pared by 4 bases and J by 6 bases, with 6 bases of the junction left unmatched. The germline V gene has CDR1 SGHTA and CDR2 FQGNSA. The CDR3 spells CASSSGQGPSEAFF. The CDR3 nucleotides are TGTGCCAGCAGCTCTGGACAGGGGCCCTCTGAAGCTTTCTTT.

The chain has TRBV28 and TRBJ1-6; TRBD1 matches 8 bases. In germline, CDR1 is MDHEN, CDR2 SYDVKM. CDR3 length: 15 amino acids. J lost 4 bases, V lost 6 bases, and 5 bases had no gene match. CDR3 sequence: CASRTTGGYNSPLHF. The DNA for the CDR3 is TGTGCCAGCAGAACCACAGGGGGGTATAATTCACCCCTCCACTTT.

The V call is TRBV12-5, the J call TRBJ2-5, with D possibly being TRBD2 (6 bases). The V end was cut by 6 bases, the J end by 2 bases, with 10 bases between. The V gene's germline CDR1 is LGHNT and CDR2 FRNRAP. CDR3 length: 13 amino acids. The CDR3: CASGPSGQETQYF. The CDR3 DNA reads TGTGCTAGTGGCCCGAGCGGGCAAGAGACCCAGTACTTC.

This clone has a handful of counts. This chain connects TRBV7-2 to TRBJ1-1; 7 nucleotides line up with TRBD1. This CDR3 spans 15 amino acids. J gave up 0 bases and V 5 bases, and 6 bases lay outside the gene matches. Looked up from germline, CDR1 is SGHTA and CDR2 is FQGNSA. The CDR3 here is CASSPSTGLNTEAFF. In DNA, the CDR3 is TGTGCCAGCAGCCCATCGACAGGGTTGAACACTGAAGCTTTCTTT.

The chain has TRBV5-8 and TRBJ2-3, with 11 bases matching TRBD2. V gave up 3 bases and J gave up 6 bases; unmatched junction bases: 12. The CDR3 is 17 residues long. Germline V lookup: CDR1 SGHTS, CDR2 YDEGEE. The CDR3 region has the DNA TGTGCCAGCAGCTCCAAGACTAGCGGGGCAGTAACCGATACGCAGTATTTT. It codes for CASSSKTSGAVTDTQYF.

This clone was detected only a few times. The V gene is TRBV5-6, the J gene TRBJ1-1, with D unresolved. The germline V and J ends were trimmed by 2 bases and 3 bases, with 5 bases remaining between them. This CDR3 has 12 residues. Germline V gives CDR1 SGHDT, CDR2 YYEEEE. CDR3 sequence (DNA): TGTGCCAGCAGCTTACCACACACTGAAGCTTTCTTT. As protein: CASSLPHTEAFF.

This clone was seen a few times. The CDR3 sequence: CASSVDGRGYEQYF. The CDR3 region has the DNA TGTGCCAGCAGCGTAGACGGCAGGGGCTACGAGCAGTACTTC. The chain employs TRBV9 and TRBJ2-7; perhaps TRBD1 as D (6 bases). In germline, CDR1 is SGDLS, CDR2 YYNGEE. Trimming took 0 bases from V and 3 from J, leaving 10 bases between them. This CDR3 region has 14 residues.

The sample holds a few counts of this clone. The chain employs TRBV11-2 and TRBJ2-4, with D possibly being TRBD1 (5 bases). CDR1 SGHAT and CDR2 FQNNGV come from the germline V gene. This CDR3 has 14 amino acids. V was clipped by 5 bases and J by 6 bases, with 14 bases between them. CDR3 in amino acids: CASSPTGAVNIQYF. CDR3 coding DNA: TGTGCCAGCAGCCCAACTGGGGCGGTAAACATTCAGTACTTC.